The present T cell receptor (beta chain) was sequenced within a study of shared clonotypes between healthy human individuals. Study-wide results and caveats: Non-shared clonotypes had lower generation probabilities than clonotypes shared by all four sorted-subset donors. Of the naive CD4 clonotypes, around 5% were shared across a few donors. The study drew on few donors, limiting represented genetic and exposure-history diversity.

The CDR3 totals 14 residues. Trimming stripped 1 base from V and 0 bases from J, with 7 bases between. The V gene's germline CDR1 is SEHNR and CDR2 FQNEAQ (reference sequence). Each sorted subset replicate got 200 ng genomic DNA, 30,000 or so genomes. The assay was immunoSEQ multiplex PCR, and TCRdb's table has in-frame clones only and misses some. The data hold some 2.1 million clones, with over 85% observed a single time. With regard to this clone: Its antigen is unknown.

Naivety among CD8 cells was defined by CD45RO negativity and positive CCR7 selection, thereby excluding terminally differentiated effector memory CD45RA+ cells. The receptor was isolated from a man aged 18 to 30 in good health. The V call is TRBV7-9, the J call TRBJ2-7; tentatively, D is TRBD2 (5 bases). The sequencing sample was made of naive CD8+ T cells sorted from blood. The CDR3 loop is CASSLGTDSYEQYF. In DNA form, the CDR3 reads TGTGCCAGCAGCTTAGGGACTGACTCCTACGAGCAGTACTTC.